The 18 T cell receptor beta chains below all came from one sample that was sequenced in a study of blood T cell repertoires in COVID-19. Repertoires were generated with immunoSEQ multiplex PCR, while TCRdb's copy carries only in-frame clones and drops some. The sample records over 300,000 clones, about 90% being singletons. The specimen was peripheral blood. The receptors originated from a man aged 40-50 years with acute or convalescent COVID-19.

The chain combines TRBV6-5 with TRBJ2-7; 11 bases are shared with TRBD2. The germline V gene encodes CDR1 MNHEY and CDR2 SVGAGI. With 2 bases clipped from V and 3 bases from J, the junction kept 3 bases outside the gene matches. The CDR3 sequence is 15 residues long. In DNA, the CDR3 is TGTGCCAGCAGTTACGGACTAGCGGGTAACTACGAGCAGTACTTC. Translated, it gives CASSYGLAGNYEQYF.

This clone was picked up one time. The chain is built from TRBV9 and TRBJ1-5, with 7 bases aligning to TRBD1. Germline-derived CDR1 and CDR2 are SGDLS and YYNGEE. The ends lost 1 base at V and 8 bases at J; junction bases unmatched: 15. The CDR3 totals 17 residues. CDR3 nucleotide sequence: TGTGCCAGCAGCGTATATCCCCTAGGAGGGGGCGAGGAGCCCCAGCATTTT. Protein product: CASSVYPLGGGEEPQHF.

This chain uses TRBV3-1 (or the pseudogene TRBV3-2) with TRBJ1-1; 7 bases fit TRBD1. The CDR3 consists of 13 residues. V shed 2 bases, J shed 8 bases, and the junction held 5 bases outside the gene matches. Germline V lookup: CDR1 LGHDT, CDR2 YNNKEL (reference sequence). This chain's CDR3 is CASSQSSDREAFF. The DNA of the CDR3 is TGTGCCAGCAGCCAATCATCGGACAGGGAAGCTTTCTTT.

A single count supports this clone. J is TRBJ1-5 and V is TRBV2; perhaps TRBD1 as D (6 bases). This CDR3 is 17 amino acids long. Germline loops: CDR1 SNHLY, CDR2 FYNNEI. V was pared by 7 bases and J by 2 bases, with 21 bases between. In DNA, the CDR3 is TGTGCCAGCAATAGAATAACAGGGCCGGGTGGCAATCAGCCCCAGCATTTT. The encoded protein is CASNRITGPGGNQPQHF.

This sequence joins TRBV9 and TRBJ2-1; TRBD2 matches at 9 bases. V shed 2 bases, J shed 2 bases, and the junction held 5 bases outside the gene matches. CDR1 SGDLS and CDR2 YYNGEE come from the germline V gene. CDR3 length: 16 amino acids. DNA for the CDR3: TGTGCCAGCAGCGTCCTTAGCGGGAGCCCCTACAATGAGCAGTTCTTC. Protein: CASSVLSGSPYNEQFF.

This rearrangement joins TRBV29-1 to TRBJ1-1; D unresolved. Trimming cost V 2 bases and J 1 base, with 11 bases left between them. The CDR3 is made up of 14 amino acids. The germline V gene encodes CDR1 SQVTM and CDR2 ANQGSEA. In DNA, the CDR3 is TGCAGCGTTGAATTTGGACTGCAGAACACTGAAGCTTTCTTT. The encoded protein is CSVEFGLQNTEAFF.

CDR3 residues: CASSYRVPNEKLFF. The CDR3 nucleotides read TGTGCCAGCAGTTACAGGGTCCCTAATGAAAAACTGTTTTTT. This chain connects TRBV28 to TRBJ1-4, with D possibly matching TRBD1 (6 bases). The CDR3 covers 14 residues. Germline V gene data show CDR1 as MDHEN and CDR2 as SYDVKM. Between the trimmed V and J ends, which lost 4 bases and 3 bases, there was a span of 9 bases.

This chain uses TRBV7-2 with TRBJ1-1; D is undetermined. Trimming took 5 bases from V and 0 from J, leaving 10 bases between them. CDR1 SGHTA and CDR2 FQGNSA come from the germline V gene. The CDR3 has 14 residues. In nucleotides, the CDR3 is TGTGCCAGCAGCCCTCACGGTATGAACACTGAAGCTTTCTTT. This codes for CASSPHGMNTEAFF.

DNA of the CDR3: TGTGCCAGCAAGATCCAGGGGTCAGATACGCAGTATTTT. Protein product: CASKIQGSDTQYF. This rearrangement joins TRBV6-5 to TRBJ2-3; maybe TRBD1 (6 bases). Germline V CDR1 and CDR2: MNHEY, SVGAGI. This CDR3 is 13 amino acids long. Trimming took off 7 bases at V and 4 bases at J, with 12 bases between the two ends.

V is TRBV6-6 and J is TRBJ1-1; unclear D gene. Looked up from germline, CDR1 is MNHNY and CDR2 is SVGAGI (reference sequence). This CDR3 region has 16 residues. Trimming cost V 7 bases and J 6 bases, with 24 bases left between them. The CDR3 loop reads CASIPQTGIVVSEAFF. The CDR3 nucleotides read TGTGCCAGCATCCCTCAAACCGGGATAGTTGTCTCTGAAGCTTTCTTT.

This clone has just a few counts. The J gene is TRBJ1-1, the V gene TRBV27; 7 bases line up with TRBD1. Germline V gene data show CDR1 as MNHEY and CDR2 as SMNVEV (reference sequence). The CDR3 consists of 15 residues. Trimming took 9 bases from V and 5 from J; bases not matched to a gene: 15. CDR3 region: CASPIYRGGWTEAFF. DNA of the CDR3: TGTGCCAGTCCTATCTACAGGGGCGGGTGGACTGAAGCTTTCTTT.

This rearrangement joins TRBV5-6 to TRBJ1-6; D is unresolved. The CDR3 loop spans 12 amino acids. V gave up 2 bases and J gave up 10 bases, with 7 bases separating them. Germline CDR1 is SGHDT and CDR2 is YYEEEE. This CDR3 is CASSLPGSPLHF. Written as DNA, the CDR3 is TGTGCCAGCAGCTTACCGGGGTCACCCCTCCACTTT.

This clone was recorded once. V and J are TRBV30 and TRBJ2-3, with 7 bases matching TRBD1. V lost 1 base, J lost 5 bases, and 3 bases stayed unmatched. The CDR3 sequence is 13 residues long. From germline, CDR1 is GTSNPN and CDR2 SVGIG (reference sequence). CDR3 loop: CAWSEGQLDTQYF. As DNA, the CDR3 is TGTGCCTGGAGTGAGGGACAGCTAGATACGCAGTATTTT.

This chain links TRBV30 with TRBJ2-3; D is unresolved. Germline lookup yields CDR1 GTSNPN and CDR2 SVGIG (reference sequence). This CDR3 region has 14 residues. The germline V and J ends were trimmed by 2 bases and 5 bases, with 14 bases remaining between them. The CDR3 sequence is CAWSTNGLVDTQYF. CDR3 coding DNA: TGTGCCTGGAGTACTAATGGGTTGGTAGATACGCAGTATTTT.

This rearrangement joins TRBV6-5 to TRBJ2-2, with TRBD2 matching 8 bases. Unmatched junction bases numbered 2, after V lost 8 bases and J lost 9 bases. Per germline, CDR1 MNHEY and CDR2 SVGAGI. The length of the CDR3 is 11 residues. This CDR3 is CASVAGRELFF. DNA of the CDR3: TGTGCCAGCGTAGCGGGGCGGGAGCTGTTTTTT.

The V gene is TRBV19, the J gene TRBJ2-2; 8 bases map to TRBD1. The germline gives CDR1 LNHDA, CDR2 SQIVND (reference sequence). The CDR3 sequence is 16 residues long. Trimming took 9 bases from V and 0 from J; bases not matched to a gene: 9. The CDR3 spells CASQTPGQANTGELFF. The DNA for the CDR3 is TGTGCCAGCCAAACACCGGGACAGGCGAACACCGGGGAGCTGTTTTTT.

The chain couples TRBV30 to TRBJ2-3; possibly TRBD2 for D (5 bases). The germline V gene encodes CDR1 GTSNPN and CDR2 SVGIG (reference sequence). V gave up 4 bases and J gave up 2 bases, with 13 bases separating them. The CDR3 covers 14 residues. This CDR3 is CAWTGGIITDTQYF. Written as DNA, the CDR3 is TGTGCCTGGACTGGAGGTATCATCACAGATACGCAGTATTTT.

The chain is built from TRBV9 and TRBJ2-7, with D possibly TRBD1 on 5 matching bases. The CDR3 is 14 amino acids. V was trimmed by 3 bases and J by 0 bases, leaving 10 bases between them. Germline V gene lookup returns CDR1 SGDLS and CDR2 YYNGEE. CDR3 nucleotide sequence: TGTGCCAGCAGCGAGAGACAGAGCTCCTACGAGCAGTACTTC. This gives the protein CASSERQSSYEQYF.